A single sample gave rise to the 20 T cell receptor beta chains below, sequenced in a study of shared clonotypes between healthy human individuals. The table came from immunoSEQ multiplex PCR; TCRdb's copy has only in-frame clones and leaves some out. This sample has some 1.5 million clones, with roughly 95% found just once. The sequencing input was naive CD4+ T cells sorted from blood. The sample's subset: CD45RA+ positively selected. These receptors were taken from a man aged 25-45 years in good health.

V is TRBV4-1 and J is TRBJ1-5, with 8 bases aligning to TRBD1. Trimming took 4 bases from V and 4 from J; bases not matched to a gene: 3. In germline, CDR1 is MGHRA, CDR2 YSYEKL. This CDR3 is built from 14 residues. The CDR3 here is CASSRTGPNQPQHF. The CDR3 region has the DNA TGCGCCAGCAGCCGGACAGGGCCGAATCAGCCCCAGCATTTT.

In this sample, this clone turned up once. The rearrangement uses TRBV10-3 and TRBJ1-2; D is unresolved. This CDR3 region has 14 residues. Germline-derived CDR1 and CDR2 are ENHRY and SYGVKD. V lost 0 bases and J 7 bases, leaving 12 bases between the germline ends. CDR3 amino acids: CAISESGQAVGYTF. DNA of the CDR3: TGTGCCATCAGTGAGTCTGGGCAGGCGGTTGGCTACACCTTC.

The chain is built from TRBV11-1 and TRBJ2-7, with TRBD1 as a possible D gene (5 bases). Germline assignment: CDR1 SGHAT and CDR2 FQDESV (reference sequence). The CDR3 contains 15 residues. With 5 bases removed from V and 3 bases from J, the gap between germline ends came to 17 bases. CDR3 in DNA: TGTGCCAGCAGCCCGACGAGTAGGGGTAACTACGAGCAGTACTTC. This encodes CASSPTSRGNYEQYF. Looking up the rest from reference TRBV11-1 and TRBJ2-7 gives the full variable domain: EAEVAQSPRYKITEKSQAVAFWCDPISGHATLYWYRQILGQGPELLVQFQDESVVDDSQLPKDRFSAERLKGVDSTLKIQPAELGDSAMYLCASSPTSRGNYEQYFGPGTRLTVT.

This chain's CDR3 is CASSHGLAGVNEQFF. DNA of the CDR3: TGCGCCAGCAGTCACGGACTAGCGGGTGTGAATGAGCAGTTCTTC. V is TRBV4-3 and J is TRBJ2-1, with 11 bases fitting TRBD2. Germline CDR1 LGHNA, CDR2 YSLEER. The CDR3 consists of 15 residues. The V segment lost 6 bases and the J segment 7 bases; nucleotides outside the gene matches: 8.

This clone appeared once. The V call is TRBV29-1, the J call TRBJ2-5, with a possible D match to TRBD2 (5 bases). Germline CDR1 and CDR2: SQVTM and ANQGSEA. V dropped 4 bases and J dropped 2 bases, with 11 bases sitting between them. CDR3 length: 13 residues. The chain's CDR3 is CSVGGIGQETQYF. The DNA of the CDR3 is TGCAGCGTTGGAGGGATTGGTCAAGAGACCCAGTACTTC.

V gene TRBV6-6 combines with J gene TRBJ1-1, with D uncertain. V shed 7 bases and J shed 3 bases, with 12 bases lying between them. CDR1 and CDR2 from the germline V gene are MNHNY and SVGAGI (reference sequence). This CDR3 has 13 amino acids. CDR3 nucleotide sequence: TGTGCCAGCAATAGACCCGGATACACTGAAGCTTTCTTT. It encodes CASNRPGYTEAFF.

The V and J genes are TRBV7-9 and TRBJ2-7; 10 bases align to TRBD1. The CDR3 is 17 residues long. Looked up from germline, CDR1 is SEHNR and CDR2 is FQNEAQ (reference sequence). With 3 bases clipped from V and 3 bases from J, the junction kept 11 bases outside the gene matches. The DNA of the CDR3 is TGTGCCAGCAGCTTTTTTCCGGACAGGGGGAGGGACTACGAGCAGTACTTC. Protein sequence: CASSFFPDRGRDYEQYF.

The chain joins TRBV4-3 to TRBJ2-6; the match to TRBD1 covers 7 bases. Germline V CDR1 and CDR2: LGHNA, YSLEER. The CDR3 contains 17 residues. The junction had 5 bases not matched to a gene; V was cut back by 0 bases and J by 3 bases. CDR3 sequence: CASSQDPQGRGANVLTF. The DNA of the CDR3 is TGCGCCAGCAGCCAAGATCCACAGGGGCGTGGGGCCAACGTCCTGACTTTC.

The chain recombines TRBV5-1 with TRBJ2-7, with 9 bases aligning to TRBD2. Trimming removed 5 bases from V and 4 bases from J; junction bases left unmatched: 7. Germline CDR1 is SGHRS and CDR2 is YFSETQ. This CDR3 comprises 14 residues. CDR3 in amino acids: CASSYVSGSYEQYF. The CDR3 coding sequence is TGCGCCAGCAGTTACGTTAGCGGGAGTTACGAGCAGTACTTC.

This clone was counted a single time. This chain links TRBV5-1 with TRBJ2-1; 12 bases match TRBD2. V lost 1 base and J lost 0; bases outside the gene matches: 2. Germline V CDR1 and CDR2: SGHRS, YFSETQ. The CDR3 totals 17 residues. The CDR3 region has the DNA TGCGCCAGCAGCTTGTTGACTAGCGGGAGCTCCTACAATGAGCAGTTCTTC. Translating it yields CASSLLTSGSSYNEQFF.

The V gene is TRBV5-4, the J gene TRBJ2-7, with 13 bases that match TRBD2. CDR1 is SGHNT, CDR2 YYREEE, per germline (reference sequence). Trimming took 4 bases from V and 6 from J; bases not matched to a gene: 13. CDR3 length: 17 residues. The CDR3 here is CASSTGTSGVEYREQYF. DNA of the CDR3: TGTGCCAGCAGCACCGGGACTAGCGGGGTAGAGTATCGCGAGCAGTACTTC.

As concerns this clone: This CDR3 is also generated by other DNA sequences in the sample. As DNA, the CDR3 is TGCAGCGTTGAGGGGGCATACGAGCAGTACTTC. Translation gives CSVEGAYEQYF. The chain couples TRBV29-1 to TRBJ2-7, with a tentative D call TRBD1 (6 bases). The CDR3 is 11 amino acids. Trimming cost V 3 bases and J 4 bases, with 7 bases left between them. CDR1 and CDR2 from the germline V gene are SQVTM and ANQGSEA.

This clone occurred a few times. The chain has TRBV29-1 and TRBJ2-7; 12 bases line up with TRBD2. The CDR3 is 12 residues long. The junction had 3 bases not matched to a gene; V was cut back by 6 bases and J by 6 bases. Germline V gives CDR1 SQVTM, CDR2 ANQGSEA. In DNA, the CDR3 is TGCAGCGTGCTGGGACTAGCGGGCGAGCAGTACTTC. It translates to CSVLGLAGEQYF.

As DNA, the CDR3 is TGTGCCAGCTCACGGTTGACTAGCGGGAGGTTAGAGACCCAGTACTTC. This translates into CASSRLTSGRLETQYF. The chain is built from TRBV18 and TRBJ2-5, with 13 bases matching TRBD2. The germline V gene has CDR1 KGHSH and CDR2 LQKENI. The length of the CDR3 is 16 residues. The ends lost 4 bases at V and 4 bases at J; junction bases unmatched: 6. Together with reference TRBV18 and TRBJ2-5, the CDR3 gives the full variable domain: NAGVMQNPRHLVRRRGQEARLRCSPMKGHSHVYWYRQLPEEGLKFMVYLQKENIIDESGMPKERFSAEFPKEGPSILRIQQVVRGDSAAYFCASSRLTSGRLETQYFGPGTRLLVL.

This clone was detected only once. The chain carries TRBV4-3 and TRBJ2-7; D gene unclear. Germline V CDR1 and CDR2: LGHNA, YSLEER. With 0 bases removed from V and 3 bases from J, the gap between germline ends came to 9 bases. CDR3 length equals 14 residues. CDR3 region: CASSQDQWNYEQYF. CDR3 nucleotides: TGCGCCAGCAGCCAAGACCAGTGGAACTACGAGCAGTACTTC.

The V gene is TRBV21-1, the J gene TRBJ2-1. TRBV21-1 is a recognized pseudogene. This CDR3 has 18 residues. The CDR3 DNA is TGTGCCAGCAGCGGAAGGGGGGACCCCTGTCGTGTACTCAATGAGCAGTTCTTC. This gives the protein CASSGRGDPCRVLNEQFF.

This clone appeared a few times. This chain joins TRBV15 and TRBJ2-1; 7 nucleotides line up with TRBD2. The CDR3 has 17 amino acids. Germline CDR1 and CDR2: LNHNV and YYDKDF (reference sequence). Unmatched junction bases numbered 11, after V lost 0 bases and J lost 6 bases. As DNA, the CDR3 is TGTGCCACCAGCAGAGAGTCAAGCGGGAAGGGATTCAATGAGCAGTTCTTC. Its translation: CATSRESSGKGFNEQFF.

In DNA, the CDR3 is TGTGCCAGCTCGCCCTTAGCGGGAGAATCATCACCCCAAGAGACCCAGTACTTC. Its protein product is CASSPLAGESSPQETQYF. The chain employs TRBV18 and TRBJ2-5; TRBD2 matches 9 bases. The CDR3 length is 18 residues. CDR1 KGHSH and CDR2 LQKENI come from the germline V gene. Losses at the gene ends were 6 bases for V and 1 base for J; bases not matched to a gene: 15. Using reference TRBV18 and TRBJ2-5 for the parts outside the CDR3, the full variable domain is NAGVMQNPRHLVRRRGQEARLRCSPMKGHSHVYWYRQLPEEGLKFMVYLQKENIIDESGMPKERFSAEFPKEGPSILRIQQVVRGDSAAYFCASSPLAGESSPQETQYFGPGTRLLVL.

The chain couples TRBV5-4 to TRBJ2-5, with 8 bases that match TRBD2. The CDR3 contains 17 residues. Germline CDR1 reads SGHNT; CDR2 reads YYREEE (reference sequence). J gave up 5 bases and V 3 bases, and 15 bases lay outside the gene matches. This chain's CDR3 is CASSSPVKAGGRETQYF. CDR3 sequence (DNA): TGTGCCAGCAGCTCGCCTGTTAAGGCGGGGGGCCGGGAGACCCAGTACTTC.

The CDR3 loop reads CASSLRPGQINEKLFF. The CDR3 DNA is TGTGCCAGCAGTTTAAGGCCCGGACAGATTAATGAAAAACTGTTTTTT. The chain carries TRBV28 and TRBJ1-4; TRBD1 is a possible D gene (6 bases). Germline V gene data show CDR1 as MDHEN and CDR2 as SYDVKM. The CDR3 has 16 amino acids. The V end was cut by 2 bases, the J end by 4 bases, with 14 bases between.